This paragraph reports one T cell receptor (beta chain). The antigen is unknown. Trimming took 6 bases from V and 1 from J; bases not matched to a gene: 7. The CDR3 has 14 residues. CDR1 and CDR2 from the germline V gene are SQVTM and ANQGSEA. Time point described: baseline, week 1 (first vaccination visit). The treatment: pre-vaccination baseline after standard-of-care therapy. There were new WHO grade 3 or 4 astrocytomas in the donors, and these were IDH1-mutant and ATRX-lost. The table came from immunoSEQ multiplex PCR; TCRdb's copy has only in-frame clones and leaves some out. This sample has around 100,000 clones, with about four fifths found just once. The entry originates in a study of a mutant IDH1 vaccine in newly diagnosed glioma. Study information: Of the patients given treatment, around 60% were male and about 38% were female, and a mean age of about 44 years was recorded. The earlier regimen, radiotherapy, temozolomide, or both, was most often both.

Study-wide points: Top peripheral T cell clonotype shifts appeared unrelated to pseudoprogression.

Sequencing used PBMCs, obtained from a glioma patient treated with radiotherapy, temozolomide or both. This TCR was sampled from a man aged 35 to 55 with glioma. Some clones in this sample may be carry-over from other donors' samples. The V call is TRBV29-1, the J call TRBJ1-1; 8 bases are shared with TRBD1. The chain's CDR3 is CSVLRQGKNTEAFF. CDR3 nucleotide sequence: TGCAGCGTCTTGAGACAGGGGAAGAACACTGAAGCTTTCTTT.